The clone carrying this T cell receptor (beta chain) was counted once. The sample originates from a study of cytomegalovirus exposure and HLA in healthy donors. In the PCR, 60 Vbeta and 13 Jbeta primers were used. Assay used: immunoSEQ multiplex PCR; TCRdb lists only in-frame clones, some missing. The table has about 110,000 clones, about 73% seen once. Trimming cost V 7 bases and J 5 bases; bases outside gene matches: 11. CDR3 length equals 15 residues. From germline, CDR1 is MNHEY and CDR2 SMNVEV (reference sequence). The genes are TRBV27 and TRBJ1-1; TRBD1 agrees at 9 bases. The source of this sequence is a woman aged 25 to 45 in good health and CMV-seronegative. Sequenced: PBMCs. The DNA of the CDR3 is TGTGCCAGCACTCTAGCCGGGACAGGGTGGACTGAAGCTTTCTTT. Encoded protein: CASTLAGTGWTEAFF.